This T cell receptor (beta chain) was recorded in a study of cytomegalovirus exposure and HLA in healthy donors. A word on this clone: Its antigen is still unknown.

Clones were read by immunoSEQ multiplex PCR, and TCRdb kept only the in-frame ones, dropping some. This repertoire shows 150,000 to 180,000 clones, 75% to 90% found once; its top ten account for 20% to 25%. Study-wide results and caveats: TCR clusters originating in the first cohort tended to co-occur in the roughly 120 validation repertoires, according to a later analysis. TCR beta chains numbering 150 to 200 were designated cytomegalovirus-associated. Using the classifier, cytomegalovirus status was reportedly diagnosed with high specificity and sensitivity.

The V gene lost 4 bases and the J gene lost 6 bases, with 16 bases spanning the gap. The CDR3 is 15 residues long. CDR1 SGHTS and CDR2 YDEGEE come from the germline V gene. The rearrangement uses TRBV5-8 and TRBJ2-2; D possibly corresponds to TRBD2 (5 bases). The sequencing input was PBMCs. This clonotype was obtained from a man in his late teens or twenties in good health and CMV-seropositive. DNA for the CDR3: TGTGCCAGCAGCCCTGGACTGTATAGAGCCGGGGAGCTGTTTTTT. Its translation is CASSPGLYRAGELFF.